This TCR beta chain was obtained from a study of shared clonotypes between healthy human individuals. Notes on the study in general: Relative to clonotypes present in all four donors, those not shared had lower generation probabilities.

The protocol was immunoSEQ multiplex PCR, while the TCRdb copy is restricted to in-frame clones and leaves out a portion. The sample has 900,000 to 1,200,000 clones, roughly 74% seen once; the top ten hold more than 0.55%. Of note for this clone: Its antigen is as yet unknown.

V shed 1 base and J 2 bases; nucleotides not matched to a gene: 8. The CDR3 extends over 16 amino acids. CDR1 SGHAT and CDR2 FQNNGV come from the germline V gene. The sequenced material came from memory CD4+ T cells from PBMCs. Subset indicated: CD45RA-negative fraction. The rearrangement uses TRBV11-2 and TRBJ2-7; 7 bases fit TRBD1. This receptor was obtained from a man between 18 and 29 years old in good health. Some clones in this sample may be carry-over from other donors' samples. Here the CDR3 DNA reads TGTGCCAGCAGCTTAGCAAGACAGGGAGCCCCCTACGAGCAGTACTTC. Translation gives CASSLARQGAPYEQYF.